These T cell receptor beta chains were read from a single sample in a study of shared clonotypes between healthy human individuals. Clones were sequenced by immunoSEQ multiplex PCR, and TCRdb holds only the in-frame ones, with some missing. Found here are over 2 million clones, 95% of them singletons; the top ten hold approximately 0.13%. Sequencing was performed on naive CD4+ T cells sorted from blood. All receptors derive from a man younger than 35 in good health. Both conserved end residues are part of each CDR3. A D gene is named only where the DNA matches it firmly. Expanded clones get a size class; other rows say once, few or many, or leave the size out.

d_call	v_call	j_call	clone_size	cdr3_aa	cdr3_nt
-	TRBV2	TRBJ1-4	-	CASSERTNEKLFF	TGTGCCAGCAGTGAACGGACTAATGAAAAACTGTTTTTT
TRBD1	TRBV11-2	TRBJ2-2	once	CASSWDRANTGELFF	TGTGCCAGCAGCTGGGACAGGGCGAACACCGGGGAGCTGTTTTTT
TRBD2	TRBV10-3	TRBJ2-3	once	CASSGAPSTDTQYF	TGTGCCAGTAGCGGGGCGCCTAGCACAGATACGCAGTATTTT
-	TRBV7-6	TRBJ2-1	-	CASSRVGGETYNEQFF	TGTGCCAGCAGCAGGGTAGGGGGAGAAACCTACAATGAGCAGTTCTTC
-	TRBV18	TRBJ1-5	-	CASSPTGDQPQHF	TGTGCCAGCTCACCGACGGGAGATCAGCCCCAGCATTTT
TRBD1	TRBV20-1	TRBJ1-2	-	CSPTGGYGYTF	TGCAGTCCCACAGGGGGTTATGGCTACACCTTC
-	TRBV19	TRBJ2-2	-	CASIQRLTGELFF	TGTGCCAGTATACAGCGGTTAACCGGGGAGCTGTTTTTT
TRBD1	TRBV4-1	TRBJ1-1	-	CASSQVGGTGYTEAFF	TGCGCCAGCAGCCAAGTTGGAGGGACAGGGTACACTGAAGCTTTCTTT
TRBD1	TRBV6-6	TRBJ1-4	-	CASSMTGTGNEKLFF	TGTGCCAGCAGTATGACAGGGACCGGGAATGAAAAACTGTTTTTT
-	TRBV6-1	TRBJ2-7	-	CASSEAVAPPRGYEQYF	TGTGCCAGCAGTGAAGCCGTAGCACCCCCCCGGGGGTACGAGCAGTACTTC
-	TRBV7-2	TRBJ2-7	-	CASSLVGLRVLSYEQYF	TGTGCCAGCAGCTTAGTTGGCCTCCGGGTCTTATCCTACGAGCAGTACTTC
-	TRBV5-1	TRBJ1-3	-	CASSLGPYGSGNTIYF	TGCGCCAGCAGCTTGGGTCCATACGGTTCTGGAAACACCATATATTTT
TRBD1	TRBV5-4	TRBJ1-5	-	CASSEGTGDQPQHF	TGTGCCAGCAGCGAAGGGACAGGGGACCAGCCCCAGCATTTT
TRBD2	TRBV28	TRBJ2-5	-	CASTAGVGETQYF	TGTGCCAGCACAGCGGGAGTGGGAGAGACCCAGTACTTC
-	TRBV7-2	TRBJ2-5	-	CASSLGLNQETQYF	TGTGCCAGCAGCTTAGGTCTAAACCAAGAGACCCAGTACTTC
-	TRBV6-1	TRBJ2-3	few	CASTSTDTQYF	TGTGCCAGCACTAGCACAGATACGCAGTATTTT
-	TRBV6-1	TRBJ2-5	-	CASINRQETQYF	TGTGCCAGCATTAACAGACAAGAGACCCAGTACTTC
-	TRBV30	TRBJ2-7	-	CAWREGSIGSSYEQYF	TGTGCCTGGAGGGAAGGTTCGATCGGGTCCTCCTACGAGCAGTACTTC
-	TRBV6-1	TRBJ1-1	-	CASRLSGTTNEAFF	TGTGCCAGCAGACTTTCCGGGACAACAAATGAAGCTTTCTTT
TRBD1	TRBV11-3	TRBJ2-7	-	CASSLGDRYEQYF	TGTGCCAGCAGCTTAGGGGACAGGTACGAGCAGTACTTC
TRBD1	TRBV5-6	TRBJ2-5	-	CASTLDRRKETQYF	TGTGCCAGCACCTTGGACAGGCGCAAAGAGACCCAGTACTTC
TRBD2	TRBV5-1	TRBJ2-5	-	CASSLVSSGQETQYF	TGCGCCAGCAGCTTGGTGTCTAGCGGACAAGAGACCCAGTACTTC
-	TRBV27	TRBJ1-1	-	CASSFPGQSAFF	TGTGCCAGCAGTTTCCCCGGACAGTCAGCTTTCTTT
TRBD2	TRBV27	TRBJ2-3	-	CASSFLAGATDTQYF	TGTGCCAGCAGTTTCCTAGCGGGAGCCACAGATACGCAGTATTTT
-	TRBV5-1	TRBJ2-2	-	CASSLDFTVHTGELFF	TGCGCCAGCAGCTTGGATTTTACGGTGCACACCGGGGAGCTGTTTTTT
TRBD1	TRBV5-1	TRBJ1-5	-	CASSPLGTGGQPQHF	TGCGCCAGCAGCCCTCTGGGGACAGGAGGACAGCCCCAGCATTTT
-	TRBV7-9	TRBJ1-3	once	CASSFGEVSGNTIYF	TGTGCCAGCAGCTTCGGAGAGGTCTCTGGAAACACCATATATTTT
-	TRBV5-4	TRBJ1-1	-	CASSGSGFWTEAFF	TGTGCCAGCAGCGGGTCAGGGTTTTGGACTGAAGCTTTCTTT
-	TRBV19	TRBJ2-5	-	CASNHQGGETQYF	TGTGCCAGTAACCACCAGGGCGGGGAGACCCAGTACTTC
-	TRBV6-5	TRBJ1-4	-	CASSLTGFAEKLFF	TGTGCCAGCAGTTTAACGGGTTTCGCTGAAAAACTGTTTTTT
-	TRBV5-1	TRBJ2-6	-	CASSLRGAPGANVLTF	TGCGCCAGCAGCTTGAGAGGGGCCCCTGGGGCCAACGTCCTGACTTTC
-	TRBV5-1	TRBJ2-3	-	CASSSRSGGTDTQYF	TGCGCCAGCAGCTCTAGGTCAGGGGGCACAGATACGCAGTATTTT
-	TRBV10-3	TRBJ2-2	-	CAISDGRKNTGELFF	TGTGCCATCAGTGACGGGCGGAAGAACACCGGGGAGCTGTTTTTT
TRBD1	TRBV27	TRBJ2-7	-	CASNPFGQGNYEQYF	TGTGCCAGCAACCCTTTTGGACAGGGGAACTACGAGCAGTACTTC
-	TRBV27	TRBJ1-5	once	CASSLKGGNQPQHF	TGTGCCAGCAGTTTAAAGGGGGGCAATCAGCCCCAGCATTTT
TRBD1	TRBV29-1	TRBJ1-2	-	CSVGTGGAVSGYTF	TGCAGCGTAGGGACAGGGGGCGCTGTGAGTGGCTACACCTTC